Each of the 23 T cell receptor beta chains below was sequenced from the same sample in a study of blood T cell repertoires in COVID-19. The data were produced by immunoSEQ multiplex PCR, yet TCRdb's version contains in-frame clones alone and is incomplete. The sample carries 340,000 or so clones, just over 85% recorded once. The sequencing sample was made of PBMCs or T cells enriched from blood (not recorded which). These receptor sequences come from a middle-aged woman with acute COVID-19.

This rearrangement joins TRBV18 to TRBJ2-7, with TRBD2 identical over 13 bases. The V and J ends lost 4 bases and 2 bases, in that order; junction bases with no gene match: 8. Germline V gene data show CDR1 as KGHSH and CDR2 as LQKENI. CDR3 length equals 17 residues. The chain's CDR3 is CASSLGTSGALTYEQYF. For the CDR3, the DNA is TGTGCCAGCTCACTTGGGACTAGCGGGGCCCTTACCTACGAGCAGTACTTC.

The gene calls are TRBV9 and TRBJ2-3, with 13 bases lining up with TRBD2. V trimming: 4 bases; J trimming: 7 bases; junction bases outside the gene matches: 6. In germline, CDR1 is SGDLS, CDR2 YYNGEE. The CDR3 extends over 15 amino acids. The CDR3 loop reads CASSTRTSGGNTQYF. As DNA, the CDR3 is TGTGCCAGCAGCACTCGGACTAGCGGGGGAAATACGCAGTATTTT. Drawing the rest from reference TRBV9 and TRBJ2-3, the complete variable domain is DSGVTQTPKHLITATGQRVTLRCSPRSGDLSVYWYQQSLDQGLQFLIQYYNGEERAKGNILERFSAQQFPDLHSELNLSSLELGDSALYFCASSTRTSGGNTQYFGPGTRLTVL.

This sequence joins TRBV6-5 and TRBJ1-6; TRBD1 might be the D (5 bases). Germline CDR1 is MNHEY and CDR2 is SVGAGI. This CDR3 has 14 residues. V lost 10 bases and J 3 bases, leaving 13 bases between the germline ends. The CDR3, as DNA: TGTGCCACCACCCGGGGGGACTATAATTCACCCCTCCACTTT. Residues: CATTRGDYNSPLHF.

A word on this clone: Other nucleotide sequences in the sample specify the same CDR3. The rearrangement links TRBV5-4 to TRBJ2-1, with a possible D match to TRBD2 (6 bases). This CDR3 has 13 amino acids. V lost 0 bases, J lost 7 bases, and 8 bases lay in between. Germline CDR1 is SGHNT and CDR2 is YYREEE (reference sequence). CDR3 sequence: CASSLAGGNEQFF. CDR3 in DNA: TGTGCCAGCAGCTTGGCCGGAGGGAATGAGCAGTTCTTC.

The chain joins TRBV7-2 to TRBJ1-2; D gene ambiguous. CDR1 SGHTA and CDR2 FQGNSA come from the germline V gene. The CDR3 contains 12 residues. Trimming stripped 4 bases from V and 4 bases from J, with 7 bases between. CDR3: CASSSVLYGYTF. In nucleotides, the CDR3 is TGTGCCAGCAGCTCGGTCCTCTATGGCTACACCTTC.

The gene calls are TRBV9 and TRBJ2-1, with 10 bases fitting TRBD2. The CDR3 spans 16 residues. The J segment lost 7 bases and the V segment lost 5 bases, leaving 12 bases of the junction unmatched. Germline V gene data show CDR1 as SGDLS and CDR2 as YYNGEE. This chain's CDR3 is CASSDDFLAGVNEQFF. The CDR3, as DNA: TGTGCCAGCAGTGACGACTTTCTAGCGGGAGTAAATGAGCAGTTCTTC. The whole variable domain, remainder taken from reference TRBV9 and TRBJ2-1, is DSGVTQTPKHLITATGQRVTLRCSPRSGDLSVYWYQQSLDQGLQFLIQYYNGEERAKGNILERFSAQQFPDLHSELNLSSLELGDSALYFCASSDDFLAGVNEQFFGPGTRLTVL.

V is TRBV6-5 and J is TRBJ2-2; perhaps TRBD1 as D (5 bases). The germline V and J ends were trimmed by 6 bases and 5 bases, with 10 bases remaining between them. CDR3 length: 13 residues. Germline-derived CDR1 and CDR2 are MNHEY and SVGAGI. CDR3 DNA: TGTGCCAGCAGGTCCAGGGATACCGGGGAGCTGTTTTTT. Protein: CASRSRDTGELFF.

The genes are TRBV10-2 and TRBJ1-2; D might be TRBD1 (5 bases). The V gene's germline CDR1 is WSHSY and CDR2 SAAADI. The CDR3 is 13 amino acids. V was trimmed by 0 bases and J by 5 bases, leaving 7 bases between them. The CDR3 coding sequence is TGCGCCAGCAGTGAGTCGGGACTATATGGCTACACCTTC. As protein: CASSESGLYGYTF.

V and J are TRBV5-4 and TRBJ2-7, with 9 positions matching TRBD1. Germline V gene data show CDR1 as SGHNT and CDR2 as YYREEE (reference sequence). The trim removed 3 bases at V and 3 bases at J, leaving 10 bases unmatched. The CDR3 extends over 16 amino acids. The CDR3 sequence: CASSSSRDRALYEQYF. DNA for the CDR3: TGTGCCAGCAGCTCGAGTCGGGACAGGGCCCTCTACGAGCAGTACTTC.

This chain links TRBV13 with TRBJ1-2, with 7 positions matching TRBD1. From germline, CDR1 is PRHDT and CDR2 FYEKMQ (reference sequence). Trimming removed 6 bases from V and 4 bases from J; junction bases left unmatched: 5. CDR3 size: 13 residues. The DNA of the CDR3 is TGTGCCAGCAGTCAACAGGGGTTCTATGGCTACACCTTC. This gives the protein CASSQQGFYGYTF.

The chain is built from TRBV4-3 and TRBJ2-3, with 10 positions matching TRBD2. With V trimmed by 3 bases and J by 6 bases, 21 bases remained unmatched. Germline-derived CDR1 and CDR2 are LGHNA and YSLEER. This CDR3 is 20 amino acids long. CDR3 sequence (DNA): TGCGCCAGCAGCCATACGTCTGGGGGCGAACTAGCGGGACCTCCCGATACGCAGTATTTT. Translation: CASSHTSGGELAGPPDTQYF.

The chain joins TRBV29-1 to TRBJ1-2; 8 nucleotides match TRBD1. The CDR3 has 14 amino acids. CDR1 and CDR2 (germline): SQVTM, ANQGSEA. With V trimmed by 4 bases and J by 4 bases, 8 bases remained unmatched. The CDR3 coding sequence is TGCAGCGTTGGAGGACAGGGATCCTTCTATGGCTACACCTTC. Translation gives CSVGGQGSFYGYTF.

This clone came up once. V gene TRBV6-5 combines with J gene TRBJ2-7, with 12 positions matching TRBD1. The CDR3 runs to 16 residues. The germline V gene encodes CDR1 MNHEY and CDR2 SVGAGI. The V segment lost 4 bases and the J segment 2 bases; nucleotides outside the gene matches: 6. The CDR3 nucleotides read TGTGCCAGCAGTTTAACCGGGACAGGGGGCCCCTACGAGCAGTACTTC. Translation gives CASSLTGTGGPYEQYF.

The chain carries TRBV9 and TRBJ1-3; D is unclear. CDR1 is SGDLS, CDR2 YYNGEE, per germline. The CDR3 contains 14 residues. V lost 2 bases to trimming and J lost 4 bases, with 10 bases between them. CDR3 amino acids: CASSVEGEGNTIYF. The DNA for the CDR3 is TGTGCCAGCAGCGTGGAGGGCGAAGGAAACACCATATATTTT. Full variable domain (missing parts from reference TRBV9 and TRBJ1-3): DSGVTQTPKHLITATGQRVTLRCSPRSGDLSVYWYQQSLDQGLQFLIQYYNGEERAKGNILERFSAQQFPDLHSELNLSSLELGDSALYFCASSVEGEGNTIYFGEGSWLTVV.

The chain carries TRBV6-5 and TRBJ1-5; tentatively, D is TRBD1 (6 bases). In germline, CDR1 is MNHEY, CDR2 SVGAGI. There are 11 residues in the CDR3. V was cut by 7 bases and J by 12 bases, with 13 bases left in between. The CDR3 sequence: CASTPTGRQHF. The CDR3 DNA follows: TGTGCCAGCACCCCGACAGGACGCCAGCATTTT.

The chain is built from TRBV5-1 and TRBJ2-5, with 8 nucleotides matching TRBD2. This CDR3 region has 15 residues. After removal of 4 bases from V and 1 base from J, the junction contained 6 bases not matched to a gene. Per the germline V gene, CDR1 is SGHRS and CDR2 is YFSETQ. CDR3 DNA: TGCGCCAGCAGCCTGGGACGGGGGGGCCAAGAGACCCAGTACTTC. Its translation: CASSLGRGGQETQYF.

V is TRBV2 and J is TRBJ1-1; D not certain. The germline V gene has CDR1 SNHLY and CDR2 FYNNEI. The V end was cut by 3 bases, the J end by 1 base, with 6 bases between. The CDR3 is 13 residues long. In DNA form, the CDR3 reads TGTGCCAGCAGTGATCCCGGGAACACTGAAGCTTTCTTT. Translation: CASSDPGNTEAFF.

The chain joins TRBV11-3 to TRBJ1-1; TRBD1 matches at 8 bases. The CDR3 spans 18 residues. The germline CDR1 and CDR2 sequences are SGHNT and YENEEA. The ends lost 4 bases at V and 5 bases at J; junction bases unmatched: 18. CDR3 DNA sequence: TGTGCCAGCAGCTACCGAGACCGACAGGGGAAATCGAGAACTGAAGCTTTCTTT. Its protein product is CASSYRDRQGKSRTEAFF.

Only one count was recorded for this clone. The gene calls are TRBV4-2 and TRBJ2-7, with 9 bases lining up with TRBD1. Germline values: CDR1 LGHNA, CDR2 YNFKEQ. The CDR3 covers 15 residues. With 4 bases clipped from V and 3 bases from J, the junction kept 7 bases outside the gene matches. CDR3 coding DNA: TGTGCCAGCAGCCCTACAACAGGGGGCATCTACGAGCAGTACTTC. Its protein product is CASSPTTGGIYEQYF.

This clone was seen only a few times. This chain joins TRBV21-1 and TRBJ1-5; the table calls TRBD1, which could not be checked here. TRBV21-1 is a pseudogene. The CDR3 has 22 residues. This CDR3 reads CASSKSRDRRFNTEGINQPQHF. CDR3 nucleotide sequence: TGTGCCAGCAGCAAATCTAGGGACAGAAGATTCAATACTGAGGGCATTAATCAGCCCCAGCATTTT.

This clone has only a few counts. The chain uses TRBV19 and TRBJ1-5; a weak D match, TRBD1 (6 bases). CDR1 and CDR2 (germline): LNHDA, SQIVND (reference sequence). The CDR3 is 13 residues long. Trimming removed 8 bases at V and 6 bases at J, with 14 bases between. CDR3 region: CASGGTGGQPQHF. DNA of the CDR3: TGTGCCAGTGGGGGCACCGGCGGTCAGCCCCAGCATTTT.

This clone was observed a handful of times. The chain joins TRBV7-9 to TRBJ2-4; the match to TRBD1 covers 9 bases. The germline gives CDR1 SEHNR, CDR2 FQNEAQ (reference sequence). J lost 6 bases, V lost 5 bases, and 2 bases had no gene match. CDR3 size: 13 residues. This CDR3 is CASSGTGRNIQYF. As DNA, the CDR3 is TGTGCCAGCAGCGGGACAGGGCGAAACATTCAGTACTTC.

This chain links TRBV19 with TRBJ2-7; TRBD1 matches at 7 bases. V was pared by 9 bases and J by 2 bases, with 16 bases of the junction left unmatched. This CDR3 is built from 16 residues. Germline assignment: CDR1 LNHDA and CDR2 SQIVND (reference sequence). As DNA, the CDR3 is TGTGCCAGCCATCATAGACAGGGTACCCCCGCCTACGAGCAGTACTTC. Its protein product is CASHHRQGTPAYEQYF. Drawing the rest from reference TRBV19 and TRBJ2-7, the complete variable domain is DGGITQSPKYLFRKEGQNVTLSCEQNLNHDAMYWYRQDPGQGLRLIYYSQIVNDFQKGDIAEGYSVSREKKESFPLTVTSAQKNPTAFYLCASHHRQGTPAYEQYFGPGTRLTVT.